This T cell receptor (beta chain) was sequenced in a study of blood T cell repertoires in COVID-19. The ends lost 3 bases at V and 5 bases at J; junction bases unmatched: 9. The CDR3 contains 15 residues. Germline V gene lookup returns CDR1 SGDLS and CDR2 YYNGEE. Produced via immunoSEQ multiplex PCR; TCRdb's table is partial and in-frame only. The data show approximately 220,000 clones, approximately 90% seen once. The chain couples TRBV9 to TRBJ1-2; the match to TRBD1 covers 8 bases. Sequencing input: peripheral blood. The receptor's source is a man aged 45-65 years with acute or convalescent COVID-19. CDR3 residues: CASSARQGMGYGYTF. The CDR3 nucleotides read TGTGCCAGCAGCGCTAGACAGGGGATGGGATATGGCTACACCTTC.